This is a list of T cell receptor beta chains from one sample in a study of blood T cells in healthy people across ages. TCRdb re-derived calls from the 5' RACE reads in MiXCR, one entry per CDR3 protein. The sample has 1.5 million to 2 million distinct CDR3 sequences, about 50% seen once; the top ten hold more than 2%. Material for sequencing was blood. These receptor sequences come from a woman aged 40 to 49 in good health. The CDR3 runs from the conserved cysteine through the conserved F or W. D genes are given only for firm matches. For some rows the clone size is stated as once, few or many, or as a class when expanded; others skip it.

v_call	clone_size	d_call	j_call	cdr3_nt	cdr3_aa
TRBV7-2	few	TRBD2	TRBJ2-1	TGTGCCAGCAGCTCTCAAATAGCGGGGGGCCGGTACAATGAGCAGTTCTTC	CASSSQIAGGRYNEQFF
TRBV6-7	NA	NA	TRBJ1-2	TGTGCCAGCAGTTACTCTCGGGATTTTGGTGGGAACAGGAATGGCTACACCTTC	CASSYSRDFGGNRNGYTF
TRBV6-6	once	NA	TRBJ2-2	TGTGCCAGCAGTTACAGGGTCGGGACCGGGGAGCTGTTTTTT	CASSYRVGTGELFF
TRBV27	NA	NA	TRBJ2-3	TGTGCCAGCAGCCACCGGGATGGGAAGCAGTATTTT	CASSHRDGKQYF
TRBV7-9	NA	NA	TRBJ2-5	TGTGCCAGCAGCACTCGGCCCGGAGAGACCCAGTACTTC	CASSTRPGETQYF
TRBV5-1	few	NA	TRBJ2-7	TGCGCCAGCAGCTATGGGACCGTTAGCTCCTACGAGCAGTACTTC	CASSYGTVSSYEQYF
TRBV11-1	few	TRBD1	TRBJ2-3	TGTGCCAGCAGCTTCCCGACAGGGGCCTTAACAGATACGCAGTATTTT	CASSFPTGALTDTQYF
TRBV6-5	NA	TRBD1	TRBJ2-1	TGTGCCAGCAGTCCCCGGGGACAGGCTCTCCACAATGAGCAGTTCTTC	CASSPRGQALHNEQFF
TRBV5-1	few	TRBD2	TRBJ2-7	TGCGCCAGCAGCTCAGGCGGGGGGCCCACCTACGAGCAGTACTTC	CASSSGGGPTYEQYF
TRBV2	NA	NA	TRBJ2-1	TGTGCCAGCAGTTGGGTCAGGGGCAATGAGCAGTTCTTC	CASSWVRGNEQFF
TRBV20-1	NA	NA	TRBJ1-6	TGCAGTGCTAGCTTTGGGGGGCCCCTCCACTTT	CSASFGGPLHF
TRBV5-1	NA	TRBD2	TRBJ2-5	TGCGCCAGCAGCTCTTCATTCGGGGGGCAAGAGACCCAGTACTTC	CASSSSFGGQETQYF
TRBV15	NA	NA	TRBJ2-1	TGTGTCACCAGCAGAGAAGGGCATGAGCAGTTCTTC	CVTSREGHEQFF
TRBV5-1	NA	NA	TRBJ2-3	TGCGCCAGCAGCCCAGGCCGGGGGCAAAGTGCCTTCACAGATACGCAGTATTTT	CASSPGRGQSAFTDTQYF
TRBV7-2	few	TRBD1	TRBJ2-7	TGTGCCAGCAGCAAGGGACAGGGCCTCGACGAGCAGTACTTC	CASSKGQGLDEQYF
TRBV14	NA	TRBD1	TRBJ2-3	TGTGCCAGCAGCCAAGTCCGCGGACAGGGGGCCTTGGTGTCCACGCAGTATTTT	CASSQVRGQGALVSTQYF
TRBV7-2	few	NA	TRBJ2-5	TGTGCCAGCAGCGGGGCTTCCCGTAAGACCCAGTACTTC	CASSGASRKTQYF
TRBV7-8	NA	NA	TRBJ1-4	TGTGCCAGCAGCCTGTGGGGGGACGAAAAATCAACTAATGAAAAACTGTTTTTT	CASSLWGDEKSTNEKLFF
TRBV7-2	NA	NA	TRBJ1-2	TGTGCCAGCAGCTTAGATGGGGGATTAGACTATGGCTACACCTTC	CASSLDGGLDYGYTF
TRBV10-2	NA	NA	TRBJ2-5	TGCGCCAACAGTGAGTCGGGAACAGGCGGAGAGACCCAGTACTTC	CANSESGTGGETQYF
TRBV7-2	few	NA	TRBJ2-7	TGTGCCAGCAGCTTAGGGTCCGCTCTTTACGAGCAGTACTTC	CASSLGSALYEQYF
TRBV7-2	few	TRBD1	TRBJ2-1	TGTGCCAGCAGCTCGCCGCACCGTACCGGGACAGGGGGATACAATGAGCAGTTCTTC	CASSSPHRTGTGGYNEQFF
TRBV4-3	NA	NA	TRBJ2-5	TGCGCCAGCTGCCAAGTTCGAGGGAATGGTGAGACCCAGTACTTC	CASCQVRGNGETQYF
TRBV2	few	TRBD2	TRBJ2-6	TGTGCCTTGTTGCGGGGTAGCGGGCTATTCTCTGGGGCCAACGTCCTGACTTTC	CALLRGSGLFSGANVLTF